The TCR beta chain described here comes from a study of blood T cells in healthy people across ages. As to this clonotype: One end of the junction fails to match germline, which may point to a read error.

It was with a sample-barcoded 5' primer and a J-beta primer mix that a second PCR of roughly 7 to 12 cycles was run. TCRdb reanalysed the 5' RACE reads using MiXCR and keeps one entry per CDR3 protein. The sample contains about 1.8 million distinct CDR3 sequences, around half of which appear only once. This receptor was taken from a woman in her thirties or forties in good health. Sequences were obtained from blood.

CDR3 in amino acids: CATSRDPSGGYNEQFF. The CDR3 region has the DNA TGCGCCACCAGCAGAGATCCCAGCGGGGGTTATAATGAGCAGTTCTTC. This chain connects TRBV15 to TRBJ2-1; 8 positions match TRBD2. This CDR3 contains 16 residues. Germline values: CDR1 LNHNV, CDR2 YYDKDF (reference sequence).